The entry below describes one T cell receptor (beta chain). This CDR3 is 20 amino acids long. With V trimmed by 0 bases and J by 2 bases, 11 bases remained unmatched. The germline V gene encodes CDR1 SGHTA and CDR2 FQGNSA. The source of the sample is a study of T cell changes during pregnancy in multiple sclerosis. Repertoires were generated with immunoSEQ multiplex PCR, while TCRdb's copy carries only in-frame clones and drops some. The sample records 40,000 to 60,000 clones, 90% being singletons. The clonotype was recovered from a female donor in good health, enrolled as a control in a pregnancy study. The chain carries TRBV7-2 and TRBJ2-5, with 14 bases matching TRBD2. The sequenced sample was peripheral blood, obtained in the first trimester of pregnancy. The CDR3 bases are TGTGCCAGCAGCTTAGCTTTACAGAGACTAGCGGGAGGGAAACAAGAGACCCAGTACTTC. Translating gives CASSLALQRLAGGKQETQYF. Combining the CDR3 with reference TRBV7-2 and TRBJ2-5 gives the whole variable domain GAGVSQSPSNKVTEKGKDVELRCDPISGHTALYWYRQSLGQGLEFLIYFQGNSAPDKSGLPSDRFSAERTGGSVSTLTIQRTQQEDSAVYLCASSLALQRLAGGKQETQYFGPGTRLLVL.